This T cell receptor beta chain was identified in a study of blood T cell repertoires in COVID-19. In the study overall: The United States, Italy and Spain supplied acute and convalescent COVID-19 samples.

Assay: immunoSEQ multiplex PCR; the TCRdb copy retains only in-frame clones and omits some. The table records approximately 260,000 clones, roughly 90% of them present only once. Only one count was recorded for this clone. Sequencing input: peripheral blood. This sequence originates from a man between 45 and 60 years old with acute or convalescent COVID-19.

CDR3 residues: CASSYGQGRGNEKLFF. The CDR3 DNA follows: TGTGCCAGCAGTTACGGACAGGGAAGGGGTAATGAAAAACTGTTTTTT. V is TRBV6-6 and J is TRBJ1-4; 8 bases are shared with TRBD1. The CDR3 extends over 16 amino acids. The trim removed 2 bases at V and 4 bases at J, leaving 6 bases unmatched. CDR1 is MNHNY and CDR2 is SVGAGI in the germline V gene (reference sequence).